A selection of T cell receptor beta chains follows, all from one sample in a study of Tregs in tolerant kidney transplant recipients. Sequenced by immunoSEQ multiplex PCR; TCRdb stores in-frame clones only, minus some. The sample lists roughly 52,000 clones; about 90% were seen once. The sequences come from CD8+ T cells from blood (PBMCs), collected 24 months after the transplant. Receptors were obtained from a human patient who received a combined kidney and bone marrow transplant. The graft donor may account for some of the T cells. The CDR3 runs from the conserved cysteine through the conserved F or W. Fields, in order: clone size, J gene, D gene, V gene, CDR3 DNA, CDR3 protein. D genes are given only for firm matches. Size tells how often a clone was seen (once, few, many) or the class of an expanded clone, and some rows leave it out.

- | TRBJ2-7 | - | TRBV6-5 | TGTGCCAGCAGTTACGGCAGGGCCCACGAGCAGTACTTC | CASSYGRAHEQYF
- | TRBJ1-1 | - | TRBV19 | TGTGCCAGTAAGTCAGGCAGAAACACTGAAGCTTTCTTT | CASKSGRNTEAFF
- | TRBJ2-3 | TRBD1 | TRBV7-2 | TGTGCCAGCAGCCTCCAGGCAGGGGGCTTATACACAGATACGCAGTATTTT | CASSLQAGGLYTDTQYF
- | TRBJ2-1 | TRBD1 | TRBV18 | TGTGCCAGCTCAGCGCGGACAGGGGGCTCCGATGAGCAGTTCTTC | CASSARTGGSDEQFF
- | TRBJ2-1 | - | TRBV11-3 | TGTGCCAGCAGCTTAGTTAGTGCCTACAATGAGCAGTTCTTC | CASSLVSAYNEQFF
- | TRBJ1-2 | - | TRBV28 | TGTGCCAGCAGTTTAAAATATCTGGCAGGGGTGTCCTATGGCTACACCTTC | CASSLKYLAGVSYGYTF
- | TRBJ2-5 | TRBD1 | TRBV7-2 | TGTGCCAGCAGCCCACCGGGACAGGGGAGAGAGACCCAGTACTTC | CASSPPGQGRETQYF
- | TRBJ2-5 | - | TRBV2 | TGTGCCAGCAGTGAAGCGCTTTGGCAGGGTACGGTGACCCAGTACTTC | CASSEALWQGTVTQYF
- | TRBJ2-3 | TRBD2 | TRBV9 | TGTGCCAGCCGCCCGGGACTAGCGGGAGGGTCGCAGTATTTT | CASRPGLAGGSQYF
- | TRBJ2-3 | TRBD2 | TRBV7-9 | TGTGCCAGCAGCGACGGCGGGAGGAGCTCGGATACGCAGTATTTT | CASSDGGRSSDTQYF
- | TRBJ2-7 | - | TRBV30 | TGTGCCTGGACCTCCAGGTTCTACTCCTACGAGCAGTACTTC | CAWTSRFYSYEQYF
- | TRBJ2-3 | TRBD2 | TRBV9 | TGTGCCAGCACCCTAGCGGGGGGGCATGATACGCAGTATTTT | CASTLAGGHDTQYF
- | TRBJ2-7 | - | TRBV9 | TGTGCCAGCAGCCCACGACGGGGCTCCTACGAGCAGTACTTC | CASSPRRGSYEQYF
- | TRBJ1-5 | TRBD1 | TRBV4-2 | TGTGCCAGCAGCCAAGTGGACAGGGGCAGCAATCAGCCCCAGCATTTT | CASSQVDRGSNQPQHF
- | TRBJ1-2 | - | TRBV7-2 | TGTGCCAGCAGCCCAGATATTGCGGGACGGACTTATGGCTACACCTTC | CASSPDIAGRTYGYTF
- | TRBJ2-1 | TRBD2 | TRBV9 | TGTGCCAGCAGCGTAGAGGTAGCGGGGTACAATGAGCAGTTCTTC | CASSVEVAGYNEQFF
- | TRBJ1-2 | - | TRBV4-1 | TGCGCCAGCAGCCAAAACTCGGGGGGTTCGTCGTTCAACGGCTACACCTTC | CASSQNSGGSSFNGYTF
- | TRBJ2-7 | - | TRBV5-3 | TGTGCCAGAAGCTTGGATAACGGGACATCCTACGAGCAGTACTTC | CARSLDNGTSYEQYF
- | TRBJ2-7 | TRBD1 | TRBV5-6 | TGTGCCAGCAGGGCAGGGGGCGGCGAGCAGTACTTC | CASRAGGGEQYF
- | TRBJ2-5 | TRBD2 | TRBV2 | TGTGCCAGCACCGGGGACAGCGGGAGGGCCTATTTCGGGACCCAGTACTTC | CASTGDSGRAYFGTQYF
- | TRBJ1-2 | - | TRBV4-1 | TGCGCCAGCAGCCAAGATCGATCACCCGGCTATGGCTACACCTTC | CASSQDRSPGYGYTF
- | TRBJ2-7 | - | TRBV19 | TGTGCCAGTAGTATATCAATAGCGGAAGGCGAGCAGTACTTC | CASSISIAEGEQYF
- | TRBJ1-2 | TRBD1 | TRBV5-6 | TGTGCCAGCAAGTCAGGGGGCGGAGAAGCTAACTATGGCTACACCTTC | CASKSGGGEANYGYTF
- | TRBJ2-5 | - | TRBV6-5 | TGTGCCAGCAGTTACGGGGAGCGGGAGACCCAGTACTTC | CASSYGERETQYF
- | TRBJ2-1 | TRBD2 | TRBV7-6 | TGTGCCAGCAGCTTACCCCTTCTAGCGGGAGACACCTACAATGAGCAGTTCTTC | CASSLPLLAGDTYNEQFF
- | TRBJ2-3 | TRBD2 | TRBV7-8 | TGTGCCAGCAGCTTAGGCGGGGGATCGGGCACAGATACGCAGTATTTT | CASSLGGGSGTDTQYF
- | TRBJ2-5 | - | TRBV11-2 | TGTGCCAGCAGCTTTTCGGGGACCCAGTACTTC | CASSFSGTQYF
- | TRBJ2-3 | - | TRBV9 | TGTGCCAGCAGCGTAGGCGGTCGTTACACAGATACGCAGTATTTT | CASSVGGRYTDTQYF
- | TRBJ2-7 | TRBD1 | TRBV2 | TGTGCCAGCAGTGAAGCACAGGGGAGCTACGAGCAGTACTTC | CASSEAQGSYEQYF
- | TRBJ1-2 | - | TRBV4-3 | TGCGCCAGCAGCCAAGCAGGGGCGAACGGCTACACCTTC | CASSQAGANGYTF
- | TRBJ2-7 | - | TRBV13 | TGTGCCAGCACCCCAGTTTCGGGCTACGAGCAGTACTTC | CASTPVSGYEQYF
- | TRBJ2-5 | - | TRBV5-4 | TGTGCCAGCAGCCCGGACAGTTGGGAGACCCAGTACTTC | CASSPDSWETQYF
- | TRBJ2-1 | TRBD2 | TRBV7-3 | TGTGCCAGCAGCTTAGTGGTCGGCGGGGGATCCTACAATGAGCAGTTCTTC | CASSLVVGGGSYNEQFF
- | TRBJ2-7 | - | TRBV13 | TGTGCCAGCAGCTTAGAGACAGGAACCACCTACGAGCAGTACTTC | CASSLETGTTYEQYF
- | TRBJ2-7 | - | TRBV7-9 | TGTGCCAGCAGCCCGACAGGACCGGGGCCCGAGCAGTACTTC | CASSPTGPGPEQYF
- | TRBJ2-7 | - | TRBV4-3 | TGCGCCAGCAGCCAAGCCGGGTCATGGGAGCAGTACTTC | CASSQAGSWEQYF
- | TRBJ2-7 | - | TRBV7-6 | TGTGCCAGCAGCTTCGGGCAGGGAGGCGAGCAGTACTTC | CASSFGQGGEQYF
- | TRBJ2-1 | TRBD2 | TRBV2 | TGTGCCAGCAGTCGGACTAGCGGGGGGCGGCAGGGGCAGTTCTTC | CASSRTSGGRQGQFF
- | TRBJ2-7 | TRBD2 | TRBV4-1 | TGCGCCAGCAGCCTCATTCCTAGCGGGACCTACGAGCAGTACTTC | CASSLIPSGTYEQYF
- | TRBJ2-5 | TRBD2 | TRBV4-2 | TGTGCCAGCAGCCAAACCGGACTAGCGGGTCTCCAAGAGACCCAGTACTTC | CASSQTGLAGLQETQYF
- | TRBJ2-1 | - | TRBV4-1 | TGCGCCAGCAGCTCCGAGAACAATGAGCAGTTCTTC | CASSSENNEQFF
few | TRBJ2-2 | - | TRBV7-3 | TGTGCCAGCAGCCAAGTCGGGGGTTTGGCCGGGGAGCTGTTTTTT | CASSQVGGLAGELFF
- | TRBJ1-6 | - | TRBV5-1 | TGCGCCAGCAGCTTGGTAACAGGATCCTACTCACCCCTCCACTTT | CASSLVTGSYSPLHF
- | TRBJ1-1 | TRBD1 | TRBV9 | TGTGCCAGCAGCGCAAATTCTGGCGGCGAGTGGACAGGGACACAGATGAACACTGAAGCTTTCTTT | CASSANSGGEWTGTQMNTEAFF
- | TRBJ2-7 | - | TRBV7-9 | TGTGCCAGCAGCTCCCTCCCAGGACAGACCTCCTACGAGCAGTACTTC | CASSSLPGQTSYEQYF
- | TRBJ2-2 | - | TRBV27 | TGTGCCAGCAGTTTTATCACCGGGGAGCTGTTTTTT | CASSFITGELFF
- | TRBJ2-6 | - | TRBV16 | TGTGCCAGCAGCCAATCCTCAGGGCCCTACTCTGGGGCCAACGTCCTGACTTTC | CASSQSSGPYSGANVLTF
- | TRBJ2-7 | TRBD2 | TRBV4-2 | TGTGCCAGCAGCCAAGATAGAGGGCTAGCGGTAAGCTCCTACGAGCAGTACTTC | CASSQDRGLAVSSYEQYF
- | TRBJ2-1 | - | TRBV4-3 | TGCGCCAGCAGCCAGCGGCCAGGGGTTGTGGATGAGCAGTTCTTC | CASSQRPGVVDEQFF
- | TRBJ1-5 | TRBD1 | TRBV4-3 | TGCGCCAGCAGCCTAGGACAGGCCGATCAGCCCCAGCATTTT | CASSLGQADQPQHF
- | TRBJ2-7 | TRBD1 | TRBV9 | TGTGCCAGCAGCGTAGAGGGGGACAGAACCTACGAGCAGTACTTC | CASSVEGDRTYEQYF
- | TRBJ2-2 | - | TRBV5-1 | TGCGCCAGCAGCTTGGGTATGTCCGGGGAGCTGTTTTTT | CASSLGMSGELFF
- | TRBJ2-7 | TRBD2 | TRBV4-1 | TGCGCCAGCAGGTACACGGGACTAGGGATCGACGAGCAGTACTTC | CASRYTGLGIDEQYF
- | TRBJ2-1 | - | TRBV7-7 | TGTGCCAGCAGCTTAACACAGGGAGTCGGCAATGAGCAGTTCTTC | CASSLTQGVGNEQFF
- | TRBJ2-1 | TRBD2 | TRBV6-1 | TGTGCCAGCAGTGAAGGGGCGGGAGGGCCCTTCGGTATATACAATGAGCAGTTCTTC | CASSEGAGGPFGIYNEQFF
- | TRBJ1-4 | TRBD1 | TRBV30 | TGTGCCTGGAGTCCGGGACAGGGGAGAGAGATAAGGTTTTTT | CAWSPGQGREIRFF
- | TRBJ2-3 | - | TRBV7-9 | TGTGCCAGCAGCTTAGCGTATCACAGGGCAGATACGCAGTATTTT | CASSLAYHRADTQYF
few | TRBJ2-7 | TRBD2 | TRBV7-9 | TGTGCCAGCAGCTCCCCTGGCGGGAGCAACTACGAGCAGTACTTC | CASSSPGGSNYEQYF
- | TRBJ1-1 | TRBD1 | TRBV5-6 | TGTGCCAGCAGCTGGGGACAGACTATCACTGAAGCTTTCTTT | CASSWGQTITEAFF